One and the same sample provided the 8 T cell receptor beta chains below, sequenced in a study of blood T cell repertoires in COVID-19. The protocol was immunoSEQ multiplex PCR, while the TCRdb copy is restricted to in-frame clones and leaves out a portion. The sample holds 200,000 to 250,000 clones, roughly 85% seen once. The sample was PBMCs or T cells enriched from blood (not recorded which). All receptors derive from a man aged 30 to 39 who had recovered from COVID-19.

This clone was observed a handful of times. The chain carries TRBV2 and TRBJ2-2; D uncertain. Trimming took 2 bases from V and 4 from J, leaving 8 bases between them. Germline CDR1 is SNHLY and CDR2 is FYNNEI. The CDR3 is 14 residues long. The CDR3 protein is CASSEWAGTGELFF. CDR3 in DNA: TGTGCCAGCAGTGAATGGGCAGGCACCGGGGAGCTGTTTTTT.

This chain joins TRBV6-5 and TRBJ1-2; tentative D call: TRBD1 (6 bases). Trimming stripped 9 bases from V and 4 bases from J, with 15 bases between. The germline V gene encodes CDR1 MNHEY and CDR2 SVGAGI. The CDR3 is 13 amino acids. The CDR3 is CASSTGRAYGYTF. CDR3 nucleotide sequence: TGTGCCAGTAGTACAGGGAGGGCCTATGGCTACACCTTC.

This clone was recorded only once. V is TRBV11-3 and J is TRBJ2-7, with 7 positions matching TRBD2. The CDR3 covers 14 residues. With V trimmed by 0 bases and J by 3 bases, 2 bases remained unmatched. Germline CDR1 and CDR2: SGHNT and YENEEA. CDR3 residues: CASSLEGEGYEQYF. The CDR3 DNA reads TGTGCCAGCAGCTTAGAGGGGGAGGGCTACGAGCAGTACTTC.

The V call is TRBV19, the J call TRBJ1-2; D remains unclear. V dropped 5 bases and J dropped 2 bases, with 12 bases sitting between them. CDR3 length equals 14 residues. The germline gives CDR1 LNHDA, CDR2 SQIVND (reference sequence). The DNA for the CDR3 is TGTGCCAGTAGTTGGGAGCGCCACAACTATGGCTACACCTTC. It encodes CASSWERHNYGYTF.

V is TRBV11-2 and J is TRBJ2-5; D uncertain. V was shortened by 1 base and J by 1 base, with 4 bases between the two germline ends. The CDR3 is made up of 13 amino acids. Germline CDR1 reads SGHAT; CDR2 reads FQNNGV. The CDR3 loop is CASSLAFQETQYF. In DNA, the CDR3 is TGTGCCAGCAGCTTAGCTTTCCAAGAGACCCAGTACTTC. The full variable domain, rest sourced from reference TRBV11-2 and TRBJ2-5, is EAGVAQSPRYKIIEKRQSVAFWCNPISGHATLYWYQQILGQGPKLLIQFQNNGVVDDSQLPKDRFSAERLKGVDSTLKIQPAKLEDSAVYLCASSLAFQETQYFGPGTRLLVL.

This clone has a single count. V and J are TRBV18 and TRBJ1-2, with unresolved D. Trimming cost V 6 bases and J 3 bases, with 11 bases left between them. Germline V gene sequence: CDR1 KGHSH, CDR2 LQKENI. This CDR3 region has 13 residues. CDR3 nucleotides: TGTGCCAGCTCCCGCGACCGGGACTATGGCTACACCTTC. It codes for CASSRDRDYGYTF.

The chain links TRBV9 to TRBJ1-6; D gene uncertain. The germline gives CDR1 SGDLS, CDR2 YYNGEE. The CDR3 is 12 amino acids. Deletions cut 3 bases from V and 10 bases from J, with 8 bases between. The CDR3 region is CASSAGVSPLHF. The DNA for the CDR3 is TGTGCCAGCAGCGCCGGAGTCTCACCCCTCCACTTT.

The table lists this clone with a count of one. The chain combines TRBV30 with TRBJ1-5; 7 nucleotides agree with TRBD1. The CDR3 is 13 amino acids. Trimming cost V 1 base and J 4 bases; bases outside gene matches: 1. Germline V gene sequence: CDR1 GTSNPN, CDR2 SVGIG (reference sequence). The CDR3 region is CAWSEQGNQPQHF. The CDR3 coding sequence is TGTGCCTGGAGTGAACAGGGGAATCAGCCCCAGCATTTT.